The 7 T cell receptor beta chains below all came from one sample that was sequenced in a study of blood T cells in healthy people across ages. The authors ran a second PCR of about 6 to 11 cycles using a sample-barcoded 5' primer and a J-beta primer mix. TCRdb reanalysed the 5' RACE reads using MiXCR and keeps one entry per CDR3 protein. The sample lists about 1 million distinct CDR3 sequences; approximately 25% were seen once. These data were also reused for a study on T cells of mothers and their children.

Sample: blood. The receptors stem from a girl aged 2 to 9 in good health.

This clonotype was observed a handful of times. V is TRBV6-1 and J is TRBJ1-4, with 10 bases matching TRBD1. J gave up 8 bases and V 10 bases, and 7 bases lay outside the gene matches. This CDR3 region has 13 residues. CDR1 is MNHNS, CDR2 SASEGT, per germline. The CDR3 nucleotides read TGTGCCACCCAACTGGGACAGGGGGAAAAACTGTTTTTT. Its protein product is CATQLGQGEKLFF.

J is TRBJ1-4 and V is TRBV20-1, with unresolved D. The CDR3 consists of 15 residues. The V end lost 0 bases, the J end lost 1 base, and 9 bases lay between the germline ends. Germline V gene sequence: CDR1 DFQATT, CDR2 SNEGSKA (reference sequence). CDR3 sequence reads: CSARDISGTNEKLFF. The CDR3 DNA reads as TGCAGTGCTAGAGATATCAGTGGAACTAATGAAAAACTGTTTTTT.

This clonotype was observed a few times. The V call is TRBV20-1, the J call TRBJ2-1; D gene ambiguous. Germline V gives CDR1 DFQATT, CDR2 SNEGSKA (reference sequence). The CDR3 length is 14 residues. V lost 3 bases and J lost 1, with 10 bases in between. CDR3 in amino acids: CSASADTSYNEQFF. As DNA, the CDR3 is TGCAGTGCTAGTGCAGATACATCCTACAATGAGCAGTTCTTC.

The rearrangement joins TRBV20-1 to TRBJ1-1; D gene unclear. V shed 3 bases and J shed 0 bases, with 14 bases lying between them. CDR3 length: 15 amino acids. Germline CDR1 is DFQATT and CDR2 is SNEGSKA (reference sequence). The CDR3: CSASLLRNLNTEAFF. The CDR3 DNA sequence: TGCAGTGCTAGTTTGTTGCGGAACCTGAACACTGAAGCTTTCTTT.

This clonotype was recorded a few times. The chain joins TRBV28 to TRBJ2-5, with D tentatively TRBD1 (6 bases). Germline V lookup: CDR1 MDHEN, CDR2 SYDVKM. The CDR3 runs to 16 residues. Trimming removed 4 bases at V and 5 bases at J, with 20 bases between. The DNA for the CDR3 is TGTGCCAGCAGTTCACCCTACGAACAGGGTTGGGAGACCCAGTACTTC. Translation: CASSSPYEQGWETQYF.

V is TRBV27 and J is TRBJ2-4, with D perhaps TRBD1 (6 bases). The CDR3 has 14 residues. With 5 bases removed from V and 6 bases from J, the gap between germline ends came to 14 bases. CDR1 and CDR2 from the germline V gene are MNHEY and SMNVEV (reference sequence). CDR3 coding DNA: TGTGCCAGCAGTATACAGGGTCAGACAAACATTCAGTACTTC. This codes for CASSIQGQTNIQYF.

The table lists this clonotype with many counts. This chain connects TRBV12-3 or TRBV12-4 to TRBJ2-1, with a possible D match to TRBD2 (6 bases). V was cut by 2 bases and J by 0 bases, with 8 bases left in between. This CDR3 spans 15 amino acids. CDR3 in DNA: TGTGCCAGCAGTTTACGGGAGAGCTCCTACAATGAGCAGTTCTTC. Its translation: CASSLRESSYNEQFF.